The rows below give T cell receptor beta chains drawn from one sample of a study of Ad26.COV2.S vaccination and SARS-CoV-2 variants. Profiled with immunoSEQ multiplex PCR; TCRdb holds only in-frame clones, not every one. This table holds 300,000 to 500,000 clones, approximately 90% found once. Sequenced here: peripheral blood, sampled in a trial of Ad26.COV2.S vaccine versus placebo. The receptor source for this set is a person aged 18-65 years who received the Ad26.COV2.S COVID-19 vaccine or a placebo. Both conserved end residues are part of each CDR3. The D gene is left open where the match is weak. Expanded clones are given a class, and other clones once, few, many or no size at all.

CDR3: CASSYSNRGWGYTF
DNA: TGTGCCAGCAGTTACTCGAACAGGGGATGGGGCTACACCTTC
D: TRBD1
J: TRBJ1-2
V: TRBV6-2/TRBV6-3
size: .

CDR3: CASRPENTGELFF
DNA: TGTGCCAGTAGACCTGAGAACACCGGGGAGCTGTTTTTT
D: .
J: TRBJ2-2
V: TRBV19
size: .

CDR3: CASSSRQGDQETQYF
DNA: TGTGCCAGCAGCTCCAGACAGGGGGATCAAGAGACCCAGTACTTC
D: TRBD1
J: TRBJ2-5
V: TRBV7-9
size: .

CDR3: CASSRGGGAYEQYF
DNA: TGCGCCAGCAGCCGGGGGGGCGGCGCCTACGAGCAGTACTTC
D: TRBD2
J: TRBJ2-7
V: TRBV5-1
size: .

CDR3: CASSQVGGRGNTIYF
DNA: TGCGCCAGCAGCCAAGTCGGGGGACGTGGAAACACCATATATTTT
D: .
J: TRBJ1-3
V: TRBV4-1
size: .

CDR3: CASSESRGNTIYF
DNA: TGTGCCAGCAGCGAGAGTAGGGGAAACACCATATATTTT
D: .
J: TRBJ1-3
V: TRBV7-9
size: .

CDR3: CASSIDWLRRVGLDGELFF
DNA: TGTGCCAGTAGTATAGATTGGTTACGGAGGGTCGGACTAGACGGGGAGCTGTTTTTT
D: TRBD2
J: TRBJ2-2
V: TRBV19
size: .

CDR3: CASSPRSGTGAAAEKLFF
DNA: TGTGCCAGCTCACCACGATCCGGGACAGGGGCGGCGGCTGAAAAACTGTTTTTT
D: TRBD1
J: TRBJ1-4
V: TRBV18
size: .

CDR3: CASSPSGPPNVLTF
DNA: TGTGCCAGCAGCCCGTCGGGACCCCCCAACGTCCTGACTTTC
D: .
J: TRBJ2-6
V: TRBV7-6
size: .

CDR3: CASSQDRSGGTKETQYF
DNA: TGTGCCAGCAGCCAAGATCGTAGCGGGGGCACAAAAGAGACCCAGTACTTC
D: TRBD2
J: TRBJ2-5
V: TRBV3-1/TRBV3-2
size: .

CDR3: CASSSERGALYEQYF
DNA: TGTGCCAGCAGCTCGGAGCGGGGGGCCCTCTACGAGCAGTACTTC
D: TRBD2
J: TRBJ2-7
V: TRBV3-1/TRBV3-2
size: .

CDR3: CASSQEGAPNYGYTF
DNA: TGTGCCAGCAGCCAAGAAGGGGCCCCTAACTATGGCTACACCTTC
D: .
J: TRBJ1-2
V: TRBV3-1/TRBV3-2
size: .

CDR3: CASSFPGELFF
DNA: TGTGCCAGCAGCTTTCCCGGGGAGCTGTTTTTT
D: .
J: TRBJ2-2
V: TRBV11-2
size: .

CDR3: CASSPTPPGVSNYGYTF
DNA: TGCGCCAGCAGTCCTACCCCCCCAGGAGTCAGTAACTATGGCTACACCTTC
D: .
J: TRBJ1-2
V: TRBV23-1
size: .

CDR3: CATSQGADTGELFF
DNA: TGTGCCACCTCTCAAGGGGCCGATACCGGGGAGCTGTTTTTT
D: .
J: TRBJ2-2
V: TRBV10-3
size: few

CDR3: CASGDTYNQPQHF
DNA: TGTGCTAGTGGGGACACCTACAATCAGCCCCAGCATTTT
D: .
J: TRBJ1-5
V: TRBV12-5
size: .

CDR3: CASRTDLSGNTIYF
DNA: TGTGCCAGCCGGACAGACCTCTCTGGAAACACCATATATTTT
D: .
J: TRBJ1-3
V: TRBV7-9
size: .

CDR3: CATSDFSSGELFF
DNA: TGTGCCACCAGTGATTTTAGCTCCGGGGAGCTGTTTTTT
D: .
J: TRBJ2-2
V: TRBV24-1
size: .

CDR3: CASSNGSGDNF
DNA: TGTGCCAGCAGCAATGGTAGCGGGGATAACTTC
D: .
J: TRBJ2-5
V: TRBV21-1
size: .

CDR3: CASSQNGATEAFF
DNA: TGTGCCAGCAGCCAAAATGGGGCGACTGAAGCTTTCTTT
D: .
J: TRBJ1-1
V: TRBV3-1/TRBV3-2
size: .

CDR3: CASSERGTDTQYF
DNA: TGTGCCAGCAGTGAACGGGGGACAGATACGCAGTATTTT
D: .
J: TRBJ2-3
V: TRBV6-1
size: .

CDR3: CASSLSTATTYGYTF
DNA: TGTGCCAGCAGCTTATCGACGGCGACAACCTATGGCTACACCTTC
D: .
J: TRBJ1-2
V: TRBV7-2
size: .

CDR3: CASRITRFGLNEQFF
DNA: TGTGCCAGCAGGATTACTAGATTCGGCCTCAATGAGCAGTTCTTC
D: .
J: TRBJ2-1
V: TRBV6-5
size: .

CDR3: CASSLKRGENTEAFF
DNA: TGTGCCAGCAGCTTAAAAAGGGGAGAGAACACTGAAGCTTTCTTT
D: .
J: TRBJ1-1
V: TRBV7-8
size: .

CDR3: CASNGGGTGYPLNYGYTF
DNA: TGTGCCAGTAACGGTGGGGGGACAGGGTATCCCCTAAACTATGGCTACACCTTC
D: TRBD1
J: TRBJ1-2
V: TRBV19
size: .

CDR3: CASSGDRWDNEQFF
DNA: TGTGCCAGCAGTGGGGACAGGTGGGACAATGAGCAGTTCTTC
D: TRBD1
J: TRBJ2-1
V: TRBV2
size: once

CDR3: CASSKSQGGVYNSPLHF
DNA: TGTGCCAGCAGCAAGTCACAGGGGGGGGTGTATAATTCACCCCTCCACTTT
D: TRBD1
J: TRBJ1-6
V: TRBV11-2
size: .

CDR3: CASSYTPYEQYF
DNA: TGTGCCAGCAGTTACACCCCCTACGAGCAGTACTTC
D: .
J: TRBJ2-7
V: TRBV6-2/TRBV6-3
size: .

CDR3: CASSLVEGAPAFF
DNA: TGTGCCAGCAGCTTAGTGGAGGGGGCTCCTGCTTTCTTT
D: TRBD1
J: TRBJ1-1
V: TRBV7-9
size: .

CDR3: CASSQSGDYNEQFF
DNA: TGTGCCAGCAGCCAAAGTGGGGACTACAATGAGCAGTTCTTC
D: .
J: TRBJ2-1
V: TRBV3-1/TRBV3-2
size: .

CDR3: CASSQDLTESSYEQYF
DNA: TGCGCCAGCAGCCAAGATCTCACGGAATCCTCCTACGAGCAGTACTTC
D: .
J: TRBJ2-7
V: TRBV4-1
size: .

CDR3: CASSHRDSILNTEAFF
DNA: TGTGCCAGCAGTCACCGGGACTCTATTTTGAACACTGAAGCTTTCTTT
D: .
J: TRBJ1-1
V: TRBV6-2/TRBV6-3
size: .

CDR3: CASSRVLAVLPRYNEQFF
DNA: TGCGCCAGCAGCCGAGTACTAGCGGTTTTACCTCGGTACAATGAGCAGTTCTTC
D: TRBD2
J: TRBJ2-1
V: TRBV4-1
size: .

CDR3: CASSWQGRYSGANVLTF
DNA: TGTGCCAGCAGTTGGCAGGGGCGTTACTCTGGGGCCAACGTCCTGACTTTC
D: .
J: TRBJ2-6
V: TRBV2
size: .

CDR3: CASSPSGQGNIQYF
DNA: TGTGCCAGCAGCCCAAGCGGGCAGGGGAACATTCAGTACTTC
D: .
J: TRBJ2-4
V: TRBV7-8
size: .

CDR3: CASSQGREYNSPLHF
DNA: TGTGCCAGCAGCCAGGGCAGGGAGTATAATTCACCCCTCCACTTT
D: .
J: TRBJ1-6
V: TRBV5-8
size: .

CDR3: CASSEREYWETQYF
DNA: TGTGCCAGCAGTGAACGGGAATATTGGGAGACCCAGTACTTC
D: .
J: TRBJ2-5
V: TRBV25-1
size: .

CDR3: CASSAGQGANEQYF
DNA: TGTGCCAGCAGCGCGGGACAGGGGGCGAACGAGCAGTACTTC
D: TRBD1
J: TRBJ2-7
V: TRBV9
size: .

CDR3: CASSIISSRRERAFF
DNA: TGTGCCAGTAGTATTATTTCGTCTCGGCGCGAGAGAGCTTTCTTT
D: .
J: TRBJ1-1
V: TRBV19
size: .

CDR3: CAISESRDSGYGYTF
DNA: TGTGCCATCAGTGAGTCTCGGGATTCTGGCTATGGCTACACCTTC
D: .
J: TRBJ1-2
V: TRBV10-3
size: .

CDR3: CASSSMGGYEQYF
DNA: TGTGCCAGCAGTTCGATGGGAGGGTACGAGCAGTACTTC
D: TRBD2
J: TRBJ2-7
V: TRBV5-6
size: .

CDR3: CASSVDRGETQYF
DNA: TGTGCCAGCAGCGTGGACAGAGGAGAGACCCAGTACTTC
D: .
J: TRBJ2-5
V: TRBV9
size: .

CDR3: CASPSLTPLNSPLHF
DNA: TGTGCCAGCCCCTCATTGACACCCTTGAATTCACCCCTCCACTTT
D: .
J: TRBJ1-6
V: TRBV6-5
size: .

CDR3: CASSRLRGGAYEQYF
DNA: TGTGCCAGCAGTCGGCTCAGGGGTGGGGCCTACGAGCAGTACTTC
D: .
J: TRBJ2-7
V: TRBV6-5
size: .

CDR3: CASSELRGTNTEAFF
DNA: TGTGCCAGCAGTGAATTACGGGGAACGAACACTGAAGCTTTCTTT
D: .
J: TRBJ1-1
V: TRBV2
size: .

CDR3: CAWSVSTDTQYF
DNA: TGTGCCTGGAGTGTGTCCACAGATACGCAGTATTTT
D: .
J: TRBJ2-3
V: TRBV30
size: .

CDR3: CASSGGQRGTRTDTQYF
DNA: TGTGCCAGCAGTGGGGGACAGCGGGGGACCCGCACAGATACGCAGTATTTT
D: .
J: TRBJ2-3
V: TRBV2
size: once

CDR3: CASSMHRVGAYEQYF
DNA: TGTGCCAGCAGCATGCACAGGGTCGGGGCCTACGAGCAGTACTTC
D: .
J: TRBJ2-7
V: TRBV7-9
size: .

CDR3: CASSPLPFNEQFF
DNA: TGTGCCAGCAGCCCCCTCCCCTTCAATGAGCAGTTCTTC
D: .
J: TRBJ2-1
V: TRBV5-4
size: once

CDR3: CASSEGQSSGANVLTF
DNA: TGTGCCAGCAGTGAGGGACAGAGCTCTGGGGCCAACGTCCTGACTTTC
D: TRBD1
J: TRBJ2-6
V: TRBV6-4
size: .

CDR3: CASSPPRSGGYPDTQYF
DNA: TGCGCCAGCAGCCCGCCCCGGAGCGGGGGGTATCCCGATACGCAGTATTTT
D: TRBD2
J: TRBJ2-3
V: TRBV5-1
size: .

CDR3: CASSPKTGGRNTIYF
DNA: TGTGCCAGCAGTCCCAAAACAGGGGGCAGAAACACCATATATTTT
D: TRBD1
J: TRBJ1-3
V: TRBV6-5
size: once

CDR3: CASRDRVYEQYF
DNA: TGTGCCAGCAGGGACAGGGTTTACGAGCAGTACTTC
D: .
J: TRBJ2-7
V: TRBV21-1
size: .

CDR3: CASSNRVATEAFF
DNA: TGTGCCAGCAGCAACAGGGTTGCCACTGAAGCTTTCTTT
D: .
J: TRBJ1-1
V: TRBV5-4
size: .

CDR3: CAISGAGQPQHF
DNA: TGTGCCATCAGTGGGGCGGGTCAGCCCCAGCATTTT
D: .
J: TRBJ1-5
V: TRBV10-3
size: .

CDR3: CASSPGVGTLTYEQYF
DNA: TGTGCCAGCAGCCCCGGCGTGGGGACATTGACGTACGAGCAGTACTTC
D: .
J: TRBJ2-7
V: TRBV6-2/TRBV6-3
size: .

CDR3: CASSPQGDQPQHF
DNA: TGTGCCAGCAGTCCGCAGGGCGATCAGCCCCAGCATTTT
D: .
J: TRBJ1-5
V: TRBV27
size: .

CDR3: CASSEGEASGNTIYF
DNA: TGCGCCAGCAGTGAGGGGGAGGCCTCTGGAAACACCATATATTTT
D: .
J: TRBJ1-3
V: TRBV10-2
size: .

CDR3: CASSITVLSYNEQFF
DNA: TGTGCCAGTAGTATTACGGTGCTCTCCTACAATGAGCAGTTCTTC
D: .
J: TRBJ2-1
V: TRBV19
size: .